A single sample gave rise to the 26 T cell receptor beta chains below, sequenced in a study of blood T cell repertoires in COVID-19. The method was immunoSEQ multiplex PCR; TCRdb's version includes in-frame clones alone and lacks a portion of them. The sample yields 55,000 to 70,000 clones, about 81% seen once. The sequenced material came from peripheral blood. Receptors originate from an elderly man with acute or convalescent COVID-19.

The chain has TRBV6-4 and TRBJ2-2, with 7 bases identical to TRBD2. The CDR3 is 16 amino acids. V lost 6 bases, J lost 6 bases, and 13 bases stayed unmatched. Germline V CDR1 and CDR2: MRHNA, SNTAGT. The CDR3 nucleotides read TGTGCCAGCAGATACGCGGGGGTAATACTCTCCGGGGAGCTGTTTTTT. It specifies CASRYAGVILSGELFF.

The chain couples TRBV7-3 to TRBJ1-2; TRBD1 aligns across 7 bases. The CDR3 consists of 15 residues. J gave up 3 bases and V 2 bases, and 6 bases lay outside the gene matches. Germline CDR1 is SGHTA and CDR2 is FQGTGA. This chain's CDR3 is CASSLAHRGYYGYTF. Written as DNA, the CDR3 is TGTGCCAGCAGCTTAGCTCACAGGGGATACTATGGCTACACCTTC.

V usage is TRBV7-2 and J usage is TRBJ2-2; D remains ambiguous. This CDR3 contains 14 residues. Germline values: CDR1 SGHTA, CDR2 FQGNSA. The germline V and J ends were trimmed by 5 bases and 3 bases, with 10 bases remaining between them. The CDR3 sequence: CASSDRSYTGELFF. The DNA for the CDR3 is TGTGCCAGCAGCGATCGGTCCTACACCGGGGAGCTGTTTTTT.

The gene calls are TRBV11-3 and TRBJ1-1; a possible D gene is TRBD1 (5 bases). The germline V gene has CDR1 SGHNT and CDR2 YENEEA. This CDR3 has 20 residues. Trimming shortened V by 0 bases and J by 4 bases, and 27 bases separated the two germline ends. CDR3 sequence reads: CASSLDRGGTDWRSSTEAFF. CDR3 coding DNA: TGTGCCAGCAGCTTAGATCGGGGAGGGACGGACTGGAGATCTAGCACTGAAGCTTTCTTT.

The rearrangement joins TRBV7-2 to TRBJ2-2; D is unclear. This CDR3 has 12 residues. Germline assignment: CDR1 SGHTA and CDR2 FQGNSA. The germline V and J ends were trimmed by 5 bases and 3 bases, with 4 bases remaining between them. CDR3 amino acids: CASSLDTGELFF. The DNA of the CDR3 is TGTGCCAGCAGCCTTGACACCGGGGAGCTGTTTTTT.

The genes are TRBV16 and TRBJ2-7; 14 nucleotides align to TRBD2. Germline trimming cut 2 bases from V and 4 bases from J; bases unmatched to any gene: 13. CDR1 is KGHSY, CDR2 FQNENV, per germline. The CDR3 has 19 residues. The CDR3 DNA sequence: TGTGCCAGCAGCCAAGGGGGGGGACTAGCGGGAGTCCTCAATTACGAGCAGTACTTC. Translation: CASSQGGGLAGVLNYEQYF.

The chain links TRBV7-2 to TRBJ2-5; 7 positions match TRBD2. Germline trimming cut 5 bases from V and 4 bases from J; bases unmatched to any gene: 4. Germline assignment: CDR1 SGHTA and CDR2 FQGNSA. The CDR3 is 13 residues long. In nucleotides, the CDR3 is TGTGCCAGCAGCCAACTAGCGAGAGAGACCCAGTACTTC. Its protein product is CASSQLARETQYF.

V is TRBV5-5 and J is TRBJ2-3, with TRBD2 identical over 13 bases. The CDR3 is made up of 16 amino acids. In germline, CDR1 is SGHKS, CDR2 YYEKEE (reference sequence). J gave up 5 bases and V 10 bases, and 13 bases lay outside the gene matches. The CDR3 nucleotides read TGTGCCGCTGGATCCGTCCGGACTAGCGGGAGAGATACGCAGTATTTT. Translation: CAAGSVRTSGRDTQYF.

This sequence joins TRBV7-9 and TRBJ1-2, with TRBD1 matching over 8 bases. Germline V gives CDR1 SEHNR, CDR2 FQNEAQ (reference sequence). The J segment lost 0 bases and the V segment lost 6 bases, leaving 18 bases of the junction unmatched. CDR3 size: 19 residues. The CDR3 here is CASRDAYRGNSATNYGYTF. Here the CDR3 DNA reads TGTGCCAGCAGGGACGCGTACAGGGGGAATTCTGCCACTAACTATGGCTACACCTTC.

The chain has TRBV7-3 and TRBJ2-1; the match to TRBD2 covers 7 bases. In germline, CDR1 is SGHTA, CDR2 FQGTGA. The V segment lost 5 bases and the J segment 9 bases; nucleotides outside the gene matches: 10. The CDR3 is made up of 14 amino acids. The CDR3 sequence: CASSPSGGRGEQFF. The CDR3 nucleotides read TGTGCCAGCAGCCCTAGCGGAGGACGGGGTGAGCAGTTCTTC.

The chain couples TRBV11-1 to TRBJ2-1; D perhaps matches TRBD1 (6 bases). Germline V gene lookup returns CDR1 SGHAT and CDR2 FQDESV (reference sequence). This CDR3 spans 14 amino acids. V was shortened by 11 bases and J by 9 bases, with 23 bases between the two germline ends. The CDR3 nucleotides read TGTGCCGGCACGAGGGGGATTATCCTTACTGAGCAGTTCTTC. This encodes CAGTRGIILTEQFF.

The rearrangement uses TRBV5-4 and TRBJ1-1, with 7 bases lining up with TRBD1. Per the germline V gene, CDR1 is SGHNT and CDR2 is YYREEE (reference sequence). V lost 4 bases and J lost 4; bases outside the gene matches: 7. The CDR3 has 14 amino acids. The CDR3 DNA is TGTGCCAGCAGCCAACGGACAGGTGGCACTGAAGCTTTCTTT. Residues: CASSQRTGGTEAFF.

The V and J genes are TRBV5-1 and TRBJ2-5; maybe TRBD1 (6 bases). Germline V gives CDR1 SGHRS, CDR2 YFSETQ. The CDR3 consists of 14 residues. V was pared by 7 bases and J by 5 bases, with 18 bases between. For the CDR3, the DNA is TGCGCCAGCTCCCGGGCAGGGGCGGCCGAGACCCAGTACTTC. It codes for CASSRAGAAETQYF.

The chain carries TRBV6-2 or TRBV6-3 and TRBJ1-2; D call uncertain. This CDR3 spans 13 amino acids. Germline loops: CDR1 MNHEY, CDR2 SVGEGT. Trimming removed 2 bases at V and 7 bases at J, with 11 bases between. The CDR3 sequence is CASSYEVFGGYTF. As DNA, the CDR3 is TGTGCCAGCAGTTACGAGGTATTTGGTGGCTACACCTTC.

The V gene is TRBV2, the J gene TRBJ1-1; D unresolved. V dropped 7 bases and J dropped 1 base, with 10 bases sitting between them. Germline CDR1 reads SNHLY; CDR2 reads FYNNEI. The CDR3 has 13 residues. CDR3 in amino acids: CASMETANTEAFF. The DNA of the CDR3 is TGTGCCAGCATGGAAACAGCGAACACTGAAGCTTTCTTT.

This chain connects TRBV6-2 or TRBV6-3 to TRBJ2-1; D may be TRBD2 (7 bases). V gave up 2 bases and J gave up 1 base, with 24 bases separating them. Germline CDR1 reads MNHEY; CDR2 reads SVGEGT. The CDR3 runs to 20 residues. CDR3 sequence: CASSYGLYLGGRWSYNEQFF. The CDR3 coding sequence is TGTGCCAGCAGTTACGGGTTGTATTTGGGGGGGCGGTGGTCCTACAATGAGCAGTTCTTC.

The chain links TRBV5-6 to TRBJ2-7; D might be TRBD2 (5 bases). The CDR3 consists of 13 residues. Per germline, CDR1 SGHDT and CDR2 YYEEEE. Trimming shortened V by 7 bases and J by 1 base, and 12 bases separated the two germline ends. The CDR3 coding sequence is TGTGCCAGCGGTCGGCGGGTGTCCTACGAGCAGTACTTC. Its protein product is CASGRRVSYEQYF.

This clone was seen just once. CDR3 region: CASSPGGLPNTGELFF. The DNA of the CDR3 is TGTGCCAGTAGTCCGGGGGGGCTACCGAACACCGGGGAGCTGTTTTTT. This rearrangement joins TRBV19 to TRBJ2-2; TRBD2 matches at 8 bases. The CDR3 spans 16 residues. Per germline, CDR1 LNHDA and CDR2 SQIVND (reference sequence). The V and J ends lost 5 bases and 0 bases, in that order; junction bases with no gene match: 5.

This clone was picked up one time. This chain joins TRBV7-6 and TRBJ2-7, with 9 bases lining up with TRBD1. The germline V gene has CDR1 SGHVS and CDR2 FNYEAQ. Trimming cost V 5 bases and J 3 bases; bases outside gene matches: 8. CDR3 length: 15 residues. CDR3: CASSATYRGLYEQYF. The CDR3 DNA sequence: TGTGCCAGCAGCGCGACCTACAGGGGGCTCTACGAGCAGTACTTC.

The rearrangement uses TRBV7-9 and TRBJ2-5; TRBD2 is a possible D gene (7 bases). CDR1 is SEHNR and CDR2 is FQNEAQ in the germline V gene (reference sequence). The CDR3 loop spans 14 amino acids. V dropped 5 bases and J dropped 9 bases, with 19 bases sitting between them. The CDR3 bases are TGTGCCAGCAGCGAGGGGGGGAATATCGGAGCCCAGTACTTC. It is translated as CASSEGGNIGAQYF. Full variable domain (missing parts from reference TRBV7-9 and TRBJ2-5): DTGVSQNPRHKITKRGQNVTFRCDPISEHNRLYWYRQTLGQGPEFLTYFQNEAQLEKSRLLSDRFSAERPKGSFSTLEIQRTEQGDSAMYLCASSEGGNIGAQYFGPGTRLLVL.

The chain links TRBV6-5 to TRBJ2-3; D not certain. The CDR3 is 13 residues long. V was cut by 2 bases and J by 6 bases, with 9 bases left in between. CDR1 and CDR2 from the germline V gene are MNHEY and SVGAGI. For the CDR3, the DNA is TGTGCCAGCAGTTACGGCCATCAGGATACGCAGTATTTT. This encodes CASSYGHQDTQYF.

The chain links TRBV9 to TRBJ2-3, with D hard to call. Between the trimmed V and J ends, which lost 0 bases and 2 bases, there was a span of 7 bases. Looked up from germline, CDR1 is SGDLS and CDR2 is YYNGEE. The CDR3 contains 14 residues. CDR3 sequence: CASSVAQITDTQYF. The CDR3 DNA is TGTGCCAGCAGCGTAGCCCAGATCACAGATACGCAGTATTTT.

The chain recombines TRBV6-2 or TRBV6-3 with TRBJ2-7, with D unresolved. Trimming shortened V by 2 bases and J by 3 bases, and 11 bases separated the two germline ends. The CDR3 contains 14 residues. Germline V CDR1 and CDR2: MNHEY, SVGEGT. The CDR3 sequence is CASSYERADYEQYF. In nucleotides, the CDR3 is TGTGCCAGCAGTTACGAGCGCGCAGACTACGAGCAGTACTTC.

This sequence joins TRBV6-2 or TRBV6-3 and TRBJ2-4, with TRBD2 identical over 9 bases. CDR1 and CDR2 from the germline V gene are MNHEY and SVGEGT. The J segment lost 1 base and the V segment lost 2 bases, leaving 9 bases of the junction unmatched. CDR3 length: 18 amino acids. CDR3: CASSYGVAGVAAKNIQYF. CDR3 nucleotide sequence: TGTGCCAGCAGTTACGGGGTAGCGGGAGTCGCCGCCAAAAACATTCAGTACTTC.

The V call is TRBV7-3, the J call TRBJ2-2; 9 bases agree with TRBD2. The CDR3 runs to 16 residues. With 2 bases clipped from V and 4 bases from J, the junction kept 5 bases outside the gene matches. CDR1 and CDR2 from the germline V gene are SGHTA and FQGTGA. CDR3 amino acids: CASSLGLAGSTGELFF. CDR3 DNA sequence: TGTGCCAGCAGCTTAGGGCTAGCGGGAAGCACCGGGGAGCTGTTTTTT.

The V call is TRBV30, the J call TRBJ2-5; 10 positions match TRBD2. The CDR3 runs to 13 residues. The J segment lost 4 bases and the V segment lost 5 bases, leaving 4 bases of the junction unmatched. Germline CDR1 reads GTSNPN; CDR2 reads SVGIG (reference sequence). The CDR3 DNA follows: TGTGCCTGGGAGCGGGGGGGTAGAGAGACCCAGTACTTC. It yields the protein CAWERGGRETQYF.